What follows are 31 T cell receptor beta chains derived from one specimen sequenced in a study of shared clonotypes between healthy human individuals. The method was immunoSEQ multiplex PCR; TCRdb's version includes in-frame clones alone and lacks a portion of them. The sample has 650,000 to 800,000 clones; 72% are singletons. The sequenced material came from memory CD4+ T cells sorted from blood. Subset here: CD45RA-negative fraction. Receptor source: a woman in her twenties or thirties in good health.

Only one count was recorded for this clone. CDR3: CASSLRAQDTQYF. CDR3 in DNA: TGTGCCAGCAGTTTGAGGGCTCAAGATACGCAGTATTTT. The rearrangement uses TRBV27 and TRBJ2-3, with D possibly being TRBD2 (5 bases). The germline CDR1 and CDR2 sequences are MNHEY and SMNVEV (reference sequence). V lost 3 bases to trimming and J lost 5 bases, with 9 bases between them. The CDR3 contains 13 residues.

The CDR3 loop reads CASSSGKRGTYEQYF. The CDR3 DNA reads TGTGCCAGCAGCTCGGGAAAAAGGGGGACCTACGAGCAGTACTTC. This chain links TRBV7-9 with TRBJ2-7; D may be TRBD1 (6 bases). The V end lost 4 bases, the J end lost 2 bases, and 15 bases lay between the germline ends. CDR1 is SEHNR, CDR2 FQNEAQ, per germline (reference sequence). The CDR3 length is 15 residues.

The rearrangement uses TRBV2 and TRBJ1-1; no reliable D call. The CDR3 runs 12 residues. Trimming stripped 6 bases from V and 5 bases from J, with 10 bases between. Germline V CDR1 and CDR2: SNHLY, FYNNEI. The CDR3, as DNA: TGTGCCAGCAGAGACCCGGTAACTGAAGCTTTCTTT. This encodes CASRDPVTEAFF.

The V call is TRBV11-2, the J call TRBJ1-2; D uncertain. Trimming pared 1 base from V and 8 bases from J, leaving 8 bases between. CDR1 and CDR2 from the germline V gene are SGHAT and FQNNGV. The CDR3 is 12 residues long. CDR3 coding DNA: TGTGCCAGCAGCTTAGTAAGGCAAGGCTACACCTTC. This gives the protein CASSLVRQGYTF. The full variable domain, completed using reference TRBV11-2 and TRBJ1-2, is EAGVAQSPRYKIIEKRQSVAFWCNPISGHATLYWYQQILGQGPKLLIQFQNNGVVDDSQLPKDRFSAERLKGVDSTLKIQPAKLEDSAVYLCASSLVRQGYTFGSGTRLTVV.

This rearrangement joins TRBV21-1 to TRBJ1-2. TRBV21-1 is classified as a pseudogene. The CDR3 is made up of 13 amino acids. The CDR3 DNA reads TGTGCCAGCAGCAATGGGCGGAACTATGGCTACACCTTC. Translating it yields CASSNGRNYGYTF.

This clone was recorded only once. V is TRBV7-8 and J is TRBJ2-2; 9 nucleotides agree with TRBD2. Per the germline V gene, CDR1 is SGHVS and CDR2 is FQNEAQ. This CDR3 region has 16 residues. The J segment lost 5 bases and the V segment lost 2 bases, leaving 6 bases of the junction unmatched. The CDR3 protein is CASSLLVSGSTGELFF. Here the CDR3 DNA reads TGTGCCAGCAGCTTATTGGTTAGCGGGAGTACCGGGGAGCTGTTTTTT.

CDR3 DNA: TGTGCCAGCACCCGACTAGCGGGGGCCTACGAGCAGTACTTC. As protein: CASTRLAGAYEQYF. The gene calls are TRBV2 and TRBJ2-7, with TRBD2 matching 12 bases. This CDR3 comprises 14 residues. V was pared by 7 bases and J by 2 bases, with 3 bases of the junction left unmatched. Germline values: CDR1 SNHLY, CDR2 FYNNEI.

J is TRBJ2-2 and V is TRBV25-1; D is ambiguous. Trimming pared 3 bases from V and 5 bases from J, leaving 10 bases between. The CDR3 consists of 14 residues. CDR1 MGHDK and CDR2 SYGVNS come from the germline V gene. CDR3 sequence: CASSDAAATGELFF. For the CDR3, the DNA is TGTGCCAGCAGTGACGCGGCGGCGACCGGGGAGCTGTTTTTT.

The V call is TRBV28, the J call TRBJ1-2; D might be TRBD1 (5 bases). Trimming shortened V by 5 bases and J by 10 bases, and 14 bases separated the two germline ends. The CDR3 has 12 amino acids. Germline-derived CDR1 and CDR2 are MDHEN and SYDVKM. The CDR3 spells CASSQGGRIYTF. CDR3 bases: TGTGCCAGCAGTCAGGGCGGGCGTATCTACACCTTC.

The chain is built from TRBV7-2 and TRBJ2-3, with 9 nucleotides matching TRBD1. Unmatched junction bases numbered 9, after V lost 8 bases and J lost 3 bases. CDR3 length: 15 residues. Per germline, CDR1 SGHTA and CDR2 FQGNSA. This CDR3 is CASSYYRGRTDTQYF. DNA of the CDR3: TGTGCCAGCTCCTACTACAGGGGGCGAACAGATACGCAGTATTTT.

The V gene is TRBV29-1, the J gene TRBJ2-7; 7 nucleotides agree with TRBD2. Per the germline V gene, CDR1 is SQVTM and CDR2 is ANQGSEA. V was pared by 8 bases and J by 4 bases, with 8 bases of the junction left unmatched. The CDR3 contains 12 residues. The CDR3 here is CSYLGEGYEQYF. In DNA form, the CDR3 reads TGCAGCTACCTAGGGGAGGGTTACGAGCAGTACTTC.

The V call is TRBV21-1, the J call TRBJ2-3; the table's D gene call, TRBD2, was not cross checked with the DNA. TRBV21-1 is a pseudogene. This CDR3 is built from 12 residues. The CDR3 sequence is CATGGSTDTQYF. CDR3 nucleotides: TGTGCCACCGGGGGTAGTACAGATACGCAGTATTTT.

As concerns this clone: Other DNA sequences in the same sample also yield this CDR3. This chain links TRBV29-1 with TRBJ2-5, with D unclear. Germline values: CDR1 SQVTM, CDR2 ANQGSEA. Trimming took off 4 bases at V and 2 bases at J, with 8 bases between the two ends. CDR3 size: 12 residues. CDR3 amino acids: CSVVGGQETQYF. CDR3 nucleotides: TGCAGCGTTGTGGGTGGGCAAGAGACCCAGTACTTC. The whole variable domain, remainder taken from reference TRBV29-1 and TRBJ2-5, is SAVISQKPSRDICQRGTSLTIQCQVDSQVTMMFWYRQQPGQSLTLIATANQGSEATYESGFVIDKFPISRPNLTFSTLTVSNMSPEDSSIYLCSVVGGQETQYFGPGTRLLVL.

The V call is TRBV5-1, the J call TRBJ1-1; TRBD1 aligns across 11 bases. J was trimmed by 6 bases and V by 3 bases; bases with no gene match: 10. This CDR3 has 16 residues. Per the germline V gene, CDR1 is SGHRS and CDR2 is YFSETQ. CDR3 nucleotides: TGCGCCAGCAGCTGGGGCCGGACAGGGGGCTCGGCTGAAGCTTTCTTT. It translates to CASSWGRTGGSAEAFF.

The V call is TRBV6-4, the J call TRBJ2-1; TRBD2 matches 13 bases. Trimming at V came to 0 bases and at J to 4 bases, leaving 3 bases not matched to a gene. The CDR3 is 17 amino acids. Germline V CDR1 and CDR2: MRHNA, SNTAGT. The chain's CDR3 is CASSDSTSGRGYNEQFF. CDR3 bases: TGTGCCAGCAGTGACTCAACTAGCGGGAGGGGATACAATGAGCAGTTCTTC.

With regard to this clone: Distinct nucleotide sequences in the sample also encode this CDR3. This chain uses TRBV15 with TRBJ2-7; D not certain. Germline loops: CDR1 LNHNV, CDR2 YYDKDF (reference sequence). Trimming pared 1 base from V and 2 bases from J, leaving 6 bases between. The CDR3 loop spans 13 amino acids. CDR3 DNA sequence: TGTGCCACCAGCAGAGTTGAGACCTACGAGCAGTACTTC. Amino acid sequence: CATSRVETYEQYF.

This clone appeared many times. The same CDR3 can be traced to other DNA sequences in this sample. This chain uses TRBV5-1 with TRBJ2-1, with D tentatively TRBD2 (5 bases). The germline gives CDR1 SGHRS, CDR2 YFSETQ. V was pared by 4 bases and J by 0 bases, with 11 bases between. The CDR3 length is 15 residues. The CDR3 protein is CASSQDSSSYNEQFF. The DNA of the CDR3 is TGCGCCAGCAGCCAGGACTCGAGCTCCTACAATGAGCAGTTCTTC.

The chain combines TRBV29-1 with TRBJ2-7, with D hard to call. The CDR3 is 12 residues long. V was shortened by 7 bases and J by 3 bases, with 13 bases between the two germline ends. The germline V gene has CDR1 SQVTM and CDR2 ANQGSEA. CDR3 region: CSGTTLDYEQYF. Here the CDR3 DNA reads TGCAGCGGAACCACGTTGGACTACGAGCAGTACTTC.

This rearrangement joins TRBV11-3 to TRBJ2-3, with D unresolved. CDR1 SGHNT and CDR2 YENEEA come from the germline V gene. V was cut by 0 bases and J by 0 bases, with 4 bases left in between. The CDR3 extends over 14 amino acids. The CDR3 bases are TGTGCCAGCAGCTTAGATCCTAGCACAGATACGCAGTATTTT. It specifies CASSLDPSTDTQYF. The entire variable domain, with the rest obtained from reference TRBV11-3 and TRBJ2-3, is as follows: EAGVVQSPRYKIIEKKQPVAFWCNPISGHNTLYWYLQNLGQGPELLIRYENEEAVDDSQLPKDRFSAERLKGVDSTLKIQPAELGDSAVYLCASSLDPSTDTQYFGPGTRLTVL.

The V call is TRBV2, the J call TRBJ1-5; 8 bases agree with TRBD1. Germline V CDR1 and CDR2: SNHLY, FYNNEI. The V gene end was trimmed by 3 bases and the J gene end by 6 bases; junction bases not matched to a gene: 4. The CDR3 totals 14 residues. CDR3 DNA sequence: TGTGCCAGCAGTGACAGGGGGCAAAGTCAGCCCCAGCATTTT. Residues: CASSDRGQSQPQHF.

The CDR3 sequence is CASSSPGRLTPQHF. In DNA, the CDR3 is TGTGCCAGCAGTTCCCCGGGACGCCTAACGCCCCAGCATTTT. The V and J genes are TRBV28 and TRBJ1-5, with D perhaps TRBD1 (5 bases). V lost 4 bases and J 9 bases, leaving 16 bases between the germline ends. Germline values: CDR1 MDHEN, CDR2 SYDVKM. The CDR3 spans 14 residues.

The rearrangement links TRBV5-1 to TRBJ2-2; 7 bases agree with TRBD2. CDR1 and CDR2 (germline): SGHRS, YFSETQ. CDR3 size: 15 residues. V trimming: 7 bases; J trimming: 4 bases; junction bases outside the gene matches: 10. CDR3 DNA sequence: TGCGCCAGCGGTAGGACTAGAATATCCACCGGGGAGCTGTTTTTT. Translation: CASGRTRISTGELFF.

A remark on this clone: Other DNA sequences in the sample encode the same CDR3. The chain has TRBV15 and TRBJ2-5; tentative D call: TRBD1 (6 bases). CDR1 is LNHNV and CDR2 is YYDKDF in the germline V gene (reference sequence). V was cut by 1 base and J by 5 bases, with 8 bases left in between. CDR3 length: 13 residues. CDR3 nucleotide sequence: TGTGCCACCAGCAGAGGAAGGGGGGAGACCCAGTACTTC. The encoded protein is CATSRGRGETQYF.

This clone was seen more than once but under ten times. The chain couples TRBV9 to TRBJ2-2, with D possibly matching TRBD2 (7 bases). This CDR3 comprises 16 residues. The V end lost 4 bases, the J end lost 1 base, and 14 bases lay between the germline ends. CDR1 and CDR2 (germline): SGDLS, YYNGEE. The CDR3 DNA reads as TGTGCCAGCAGCCCGAGGGGGACTATGAACACCGGGGAGCTGTTTTTT. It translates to CASSPRGTMNTGELFF.

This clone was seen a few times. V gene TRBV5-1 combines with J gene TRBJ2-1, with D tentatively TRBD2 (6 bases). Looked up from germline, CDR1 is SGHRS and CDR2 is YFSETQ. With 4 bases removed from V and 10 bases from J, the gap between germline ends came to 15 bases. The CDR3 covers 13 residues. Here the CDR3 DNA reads TGCGCCAGCAGCCATCAGAGGGCGGGAGAGCAGTTCTTC. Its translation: CASSHQRAGEQFF.

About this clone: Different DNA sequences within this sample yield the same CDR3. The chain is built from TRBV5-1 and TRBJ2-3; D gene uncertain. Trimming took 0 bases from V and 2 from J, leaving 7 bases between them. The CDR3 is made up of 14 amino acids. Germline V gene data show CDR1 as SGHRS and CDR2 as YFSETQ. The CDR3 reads CASSLARTTDTQYF. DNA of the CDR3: TGCGCCAGCAGCTTGGCTAGAACCACAGATACGCAGTATTTT.

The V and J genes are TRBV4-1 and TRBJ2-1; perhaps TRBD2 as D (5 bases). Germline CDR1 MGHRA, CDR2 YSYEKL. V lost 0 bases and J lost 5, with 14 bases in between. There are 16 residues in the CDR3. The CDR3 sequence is CASSQETRRSNNEQFF. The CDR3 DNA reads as TGCGCCAGCAGCCAAGAAACTAGAAGGTCCAACAATGAGCAGTTCTTC.

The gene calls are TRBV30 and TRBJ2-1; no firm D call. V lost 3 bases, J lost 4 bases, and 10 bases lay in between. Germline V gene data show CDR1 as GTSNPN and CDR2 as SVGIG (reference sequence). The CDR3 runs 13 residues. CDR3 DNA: TGTGCCTGGAGAAAAGGGTCTTACAATGAGCAGTTCTTC. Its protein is CAWRKGSYNEQFF.

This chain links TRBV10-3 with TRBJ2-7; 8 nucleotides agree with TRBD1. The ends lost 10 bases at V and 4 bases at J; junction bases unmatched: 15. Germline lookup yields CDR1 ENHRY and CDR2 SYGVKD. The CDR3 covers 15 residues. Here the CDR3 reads CASRQPRDRPYEQYF. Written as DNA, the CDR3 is TGTGCCAGCCGCCAACCTCGGGACAGGCCTTACGAGCAGTACTTC.

CDR3 amino acids: CASSLSRLAFSFNEQFF. CDR3 sequence (DNA): TGTGCCAGCAGCTTAAGTAGGCTAGCGTTTAGTTTTAATGAGCAGTTCTTC. This sequence joins TRBV11-2 and TRBJ2-1, with a weak D call TRBD2 (6 bases). Deletions cut 2 bases from V and 7 bases from J, with 21 bases between. The CDR3 covers 17 residues. The germline V gene encodes CDR1 SGHAT and CDR2 FQNNGV.

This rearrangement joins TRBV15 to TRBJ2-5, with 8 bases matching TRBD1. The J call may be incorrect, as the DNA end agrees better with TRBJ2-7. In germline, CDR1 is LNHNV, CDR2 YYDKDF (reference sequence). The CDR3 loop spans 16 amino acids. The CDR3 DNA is TGTGCCACCAGCAGGGACCGGGACAGGTCCTTCTACGAGCAGTACTTC. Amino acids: CATSRDRDRSFYEQYF.